A selection of T cell receptor beta chains follows, all from one sample in a study of CD4 T cells in relation to SARS-CoV-2 and coronaviruses. The antigens for these receptors are not known. The assay was immunoSEQ multiplex PCR, and TCRdb's table has in-frame clones only and misses some. Here the sample spans roughly 25,000 clones, 70% to 80% being singletons. Input material: CD4+ T cells from PBMCs, cultured in vitro. These receptors were taken from a human donor in good health. Both conserved end residues are trimmed from each CDR3. The size field is filled for only some rows; it gives once, few, many or a size class.

TRBV4-2	TRBJ2-1	NA	ASSQDLGGQGYNEQF
TRBV6-2/TRBV6-3	TRBJ2-1	once	ASSWTSGGAGRF
TRBV7-6	TRBJ2-1	NA	ASSSYGTRGNEQF
TRBV6-6	TRBJ2-1	NA	ASSPTSGQF
TRBV11-2	TRBJ2-5	NA	ASSLAETQY
TRBV5-4	TRBJ1-1	NA	ASSLAGQGAAF
TRBV19	TRBJ2-3	NA	ASTPRGREAVDTQY
TRBV5-6	TRBJ2-3	NA	ASSSGPGADTQY
TRBV7-2	TRBJ1-5	NA	ASSPGLSNQPQH
TRBV9	TRBJ2-3	few	ASSVGPSGNADTQY
TRBV5-1	TRBJ2-1	NA	ASSLVLAGGGNEQF